The subject of this entry is one T cell receptor (beta chain). This clonotype was found a few times. Its cognate antigen has yet to be identified. No quality values exist for individual bases; no much larger clone is one base distant. CDR1 and CDR2 were assigned from the germline V gene (reference sequence) as SEHNR and FQNEAQ. The CDR3 numbers 15 residues from cysteine through phenylalanine. Only CDR3 DNA remains: 45 bases, in frame from the first base. V has 8 bases trimmed and J has 0 bases trimmed; junction bases matching no gene number 4. This sample is drawn from a study of early T cells in non-severe SARS-CoV-2 infection (dated by TCRdb to the early 2020s). In the study overall: Because TCR sequencing was done on bulk RNA from unsorted whole blood, the alpha and beta chains could not be paired. Paper-wide results and their limitations: VDJdb matching was skewed toward anti-spike CD8 responses, so virus-specific expansions were likely underestimated and private and CD4 specificities were missed.

Set within a cohort of healthcare workers in London, UK, this nested case-control study involved weekly PCR testing of nasopharyngeal swabs along with blood sampling. Healthcare workers were enrolled in the week of the UK lockdown, from 23 to 31 March 2020, and were followed every week for up to roughly 15 weeks. Library preparation employed 5' RACE. Sequenced using a NextSeq 500. Unique molecular identifiers were attached to individual cDNA molecules in the TCR library protocol so that sequencing error and PCR bias could be corrected. TCR alpha and beta chains were both sequenced, and the abundances of alpha and beta sequences in each sample were closely correlated with each other. The original methods were these. Decombinator V4 was used to annotate TCR sequences for V gene, J gene and CDR3. TCRs were defined as expanded if a significant change between any two time points was detected under a Poisson model with p below 0.0001. TCR abundances were normalised to the total number of TCRs sequenced in each sample and reported as counts per million. MAIT TCRs were defined by TRAV1-2 paired with TRAJ12, TRAJ20 or TRAJ33, and iNKT TCRs by TRAV10 paired with TRAJ18. VDJdb, accessed 1 November 2021, was searched for CMV, EBV and SARS-CoV-2 annotated TCRs, excluding TCRs annotated for multiple antigens. The public reads were reprocessed in TCRdb via fastp at Q25 and MiXCR, keeping in-frame beta chains. Each entry is one CDR3 protein sequence, shown with its most common DNA and genes. TCRdb's processing, not the authors', yielded these V and J calls. The sample table shows some 78,000 distinct CDR3 sequences, and around 13% are seen once. Clones ranked in the top ten supply roughly 6% of the sample.

This clonotype originated in an adult who was a healthcare worker with PCR-confirmed SARS-CoV-2 infection or an uninfected control (not recorded which). The sequence is built from TRBV7-9 and TRBJ2-1; 10 bases in the middle match TRBD2. The specimen was whole blood. DNA sequence: TGTGCCAGCCTAGCGGGGGTCTACTCCTACAATGAGCAGTTCTTC. This codes for CASLAGVYSYNEQFF.